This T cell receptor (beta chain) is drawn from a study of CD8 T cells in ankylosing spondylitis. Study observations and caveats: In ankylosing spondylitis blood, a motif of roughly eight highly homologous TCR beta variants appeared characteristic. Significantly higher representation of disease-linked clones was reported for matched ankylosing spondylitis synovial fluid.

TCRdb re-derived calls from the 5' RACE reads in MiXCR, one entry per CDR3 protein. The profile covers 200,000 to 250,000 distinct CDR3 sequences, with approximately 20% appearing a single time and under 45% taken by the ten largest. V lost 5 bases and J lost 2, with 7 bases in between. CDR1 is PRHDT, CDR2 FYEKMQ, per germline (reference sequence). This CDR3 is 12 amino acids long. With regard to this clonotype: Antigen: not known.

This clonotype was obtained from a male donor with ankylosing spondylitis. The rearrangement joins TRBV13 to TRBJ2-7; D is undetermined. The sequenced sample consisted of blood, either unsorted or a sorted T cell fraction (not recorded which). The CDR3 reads CASSTLTYEQYF. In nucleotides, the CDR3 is TGTGCCAGCAGCACCCTAACCTACGAGCAGTACTTC.